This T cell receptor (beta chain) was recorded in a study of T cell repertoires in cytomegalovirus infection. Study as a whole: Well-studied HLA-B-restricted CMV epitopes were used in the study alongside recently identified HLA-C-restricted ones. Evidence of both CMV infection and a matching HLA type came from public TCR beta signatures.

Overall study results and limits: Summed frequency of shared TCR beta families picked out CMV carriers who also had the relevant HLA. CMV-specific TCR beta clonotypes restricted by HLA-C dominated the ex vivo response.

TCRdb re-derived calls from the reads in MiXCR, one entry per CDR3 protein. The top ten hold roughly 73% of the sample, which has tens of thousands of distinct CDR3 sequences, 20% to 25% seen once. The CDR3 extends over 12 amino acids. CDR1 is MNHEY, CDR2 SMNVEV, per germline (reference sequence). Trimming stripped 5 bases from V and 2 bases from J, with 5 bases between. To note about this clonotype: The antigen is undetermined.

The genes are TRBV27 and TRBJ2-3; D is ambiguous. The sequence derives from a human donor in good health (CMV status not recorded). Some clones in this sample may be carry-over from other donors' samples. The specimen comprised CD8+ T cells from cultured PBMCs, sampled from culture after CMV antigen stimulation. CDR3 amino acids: CASSIPTDTQYF. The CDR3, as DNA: TGTGCCAGCAGTATACCCACAGATACGCAGTATTTT.